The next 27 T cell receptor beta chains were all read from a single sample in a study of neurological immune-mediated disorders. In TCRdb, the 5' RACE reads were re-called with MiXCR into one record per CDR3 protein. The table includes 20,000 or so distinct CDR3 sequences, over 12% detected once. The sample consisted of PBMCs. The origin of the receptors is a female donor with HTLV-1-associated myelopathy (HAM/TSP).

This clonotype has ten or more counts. The CDR3 sequence: CSARQGSAYEQYF. The DNA of the CDR3 is TGCAGCGCTAGACAGGGTTCGGCCTACGAGCAGTACTTC. The chain recombines TRBV29-1 with TRBJ2-7; the match to TRBD1 covers 7 bases. The V gene's germline CDR1 is SQVTM and CDR2 ANQGSEA. The V gene end was trimmed by 7 bases and the J gene end by 2 bases; junction bases not matched to a gene: 8. The CDR3 sequence is 13 residues long.

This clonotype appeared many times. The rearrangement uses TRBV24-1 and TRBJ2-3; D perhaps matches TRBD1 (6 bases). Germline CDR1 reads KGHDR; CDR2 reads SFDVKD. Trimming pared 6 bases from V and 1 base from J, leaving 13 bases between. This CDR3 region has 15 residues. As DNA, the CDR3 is TGTGCCACCAGTCGGGCAGGGGACGGCACAGATACGCAGTATTTT. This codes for CATSRAGDGTDTQYF.

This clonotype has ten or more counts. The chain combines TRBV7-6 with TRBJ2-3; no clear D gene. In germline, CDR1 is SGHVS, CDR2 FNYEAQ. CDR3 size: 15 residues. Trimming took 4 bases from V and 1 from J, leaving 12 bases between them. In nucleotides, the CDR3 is TGTGCCAGCAGCTCTTTGACCCTGGGCACAGATACGCAGTATTTT. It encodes CASSSLTLGTDTQYF. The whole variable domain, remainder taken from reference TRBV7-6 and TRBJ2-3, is GAGVSQSPRYKVTKRGQDVALRCDPISGHVSLYWYRQALGQGPEFLTYFNYEAQQDKSGLPNDRFSAERPEGSISTLTIQRTEQRDSAMYRCASSSLTLGTDTQYFGPGTRLTVL.

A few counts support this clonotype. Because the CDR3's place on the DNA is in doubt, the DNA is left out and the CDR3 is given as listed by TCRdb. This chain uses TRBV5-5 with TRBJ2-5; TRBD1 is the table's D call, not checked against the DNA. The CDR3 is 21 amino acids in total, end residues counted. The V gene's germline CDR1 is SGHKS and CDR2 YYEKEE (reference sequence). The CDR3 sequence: CASSFYICSARIQGIKETQYF.

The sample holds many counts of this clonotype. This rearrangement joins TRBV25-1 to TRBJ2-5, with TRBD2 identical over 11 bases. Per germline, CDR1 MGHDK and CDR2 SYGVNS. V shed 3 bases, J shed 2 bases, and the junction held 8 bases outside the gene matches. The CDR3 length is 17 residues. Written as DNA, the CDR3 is TGTGCCAGCAGTGACCTACGACTAGCGGGGAATCAAGAGACCCAGTACTTC. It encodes CASSDLRLAGNQETQYF.

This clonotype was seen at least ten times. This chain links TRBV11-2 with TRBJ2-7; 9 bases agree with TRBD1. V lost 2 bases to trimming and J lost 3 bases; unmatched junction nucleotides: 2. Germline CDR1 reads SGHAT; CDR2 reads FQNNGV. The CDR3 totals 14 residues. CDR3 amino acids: CASSLTGGNYEQYF. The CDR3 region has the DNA TGTGCCAGCAGCTTAACAGGGGGCAACTACGAGCAGTACTTC.

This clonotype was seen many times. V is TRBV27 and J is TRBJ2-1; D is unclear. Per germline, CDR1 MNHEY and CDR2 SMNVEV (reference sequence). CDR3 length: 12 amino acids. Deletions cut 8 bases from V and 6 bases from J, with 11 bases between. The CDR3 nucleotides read TGTGCCAGCGGGCCCTTGGGCAATGAGCAGTTCTTC. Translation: CASGPLGNEQFF.

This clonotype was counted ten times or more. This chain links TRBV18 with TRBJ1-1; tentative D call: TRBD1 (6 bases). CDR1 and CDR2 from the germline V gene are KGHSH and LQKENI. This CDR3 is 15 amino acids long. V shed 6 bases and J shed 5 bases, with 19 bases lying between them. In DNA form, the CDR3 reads TGTGCCAGCTCCCAAGGCGGCGGAGACAGGACTGAAGCTTTCTTT. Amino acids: CASSQGGGDRTEAFF.

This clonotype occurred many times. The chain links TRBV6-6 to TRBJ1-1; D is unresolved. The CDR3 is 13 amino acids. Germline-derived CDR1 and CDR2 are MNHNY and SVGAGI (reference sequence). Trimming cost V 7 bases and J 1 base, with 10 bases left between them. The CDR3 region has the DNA TGTGCCAGCATCCATCCCAGGAACACTGAAGCTTTCTTT. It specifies CASIHPRNTEAFF.

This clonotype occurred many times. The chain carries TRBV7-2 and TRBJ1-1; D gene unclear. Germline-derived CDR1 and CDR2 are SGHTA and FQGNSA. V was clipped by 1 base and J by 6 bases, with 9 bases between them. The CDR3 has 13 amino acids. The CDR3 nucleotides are TGTGCCAGCAGCTTAGTTCGGTGGGCTGAAGCTTTCTTT. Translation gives CASSLVRWAEAFF.

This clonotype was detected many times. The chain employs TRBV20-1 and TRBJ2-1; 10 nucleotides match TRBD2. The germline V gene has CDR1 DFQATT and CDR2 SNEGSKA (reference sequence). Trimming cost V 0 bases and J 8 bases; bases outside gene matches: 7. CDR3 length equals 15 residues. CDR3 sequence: CSARDVLAGRYEQFF. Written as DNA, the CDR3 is TGCAGTGCTAGAGATGTACTAGCGGGACGGTATGAGCAGTTCTTC.

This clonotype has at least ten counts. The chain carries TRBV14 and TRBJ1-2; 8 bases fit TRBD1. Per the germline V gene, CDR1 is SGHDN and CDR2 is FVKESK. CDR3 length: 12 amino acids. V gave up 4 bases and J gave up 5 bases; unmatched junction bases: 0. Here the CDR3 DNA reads TGTGCCAGCAGCCGGACAGGGTATGGCTACACCTTC. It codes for CASSRTGYGYTF.

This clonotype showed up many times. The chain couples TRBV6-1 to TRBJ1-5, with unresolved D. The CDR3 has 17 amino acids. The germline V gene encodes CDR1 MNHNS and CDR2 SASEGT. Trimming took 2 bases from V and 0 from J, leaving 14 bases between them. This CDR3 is CASSESPRFYSNQPQHF. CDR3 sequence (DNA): TGTGCCAGCAGTGAATCCCCTAGGTTCTATAGCAATCAGCCCCAGCATTTT.

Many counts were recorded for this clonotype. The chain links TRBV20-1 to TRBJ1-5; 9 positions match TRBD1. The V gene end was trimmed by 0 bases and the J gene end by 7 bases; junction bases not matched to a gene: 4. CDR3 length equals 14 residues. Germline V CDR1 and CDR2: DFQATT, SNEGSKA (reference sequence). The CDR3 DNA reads TGCAGTGCTAGAGATCGACAGGGGGGCCAGCCCCAGCATTTT. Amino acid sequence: CSARDRQGGQPQHF.

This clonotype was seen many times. CDR3: CASNDFVVGRTQYF. The CDR3 region has the DNA TGTGCCAGCAACGATTTCGTTGTGGGACGTACGCAGTATTTT. The rearrangement uses TRBV6-2 or TRBV6-3 and TRBJ2-3; D might be TRBD1 or TRBD2, each matching 5 bases. This CDR3 spans 14 amino acids. Trimming cost V 7 bases and J 8 bases, with 19 bases left between them. Germline lookup yields CDR1 MNHEY and CDR2 SVGEGT.

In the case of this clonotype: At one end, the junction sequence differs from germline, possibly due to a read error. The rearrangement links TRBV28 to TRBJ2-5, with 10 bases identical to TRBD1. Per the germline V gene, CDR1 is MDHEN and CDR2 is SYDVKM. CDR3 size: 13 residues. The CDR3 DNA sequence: TGTGCCAGAAGCCGACAGGGGGCAGAGACCAAGTACTTC. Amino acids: CARSRQGAETKYF.

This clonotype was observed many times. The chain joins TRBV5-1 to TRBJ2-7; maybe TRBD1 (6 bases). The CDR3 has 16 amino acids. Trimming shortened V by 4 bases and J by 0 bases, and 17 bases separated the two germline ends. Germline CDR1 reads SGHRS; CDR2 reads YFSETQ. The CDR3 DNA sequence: TGCGCCAGCAGCGGCTCAGGGGTTTTGGGCTCCTACGAGCAGTACTTC. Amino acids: CASSGSGVLGSYEQYF.

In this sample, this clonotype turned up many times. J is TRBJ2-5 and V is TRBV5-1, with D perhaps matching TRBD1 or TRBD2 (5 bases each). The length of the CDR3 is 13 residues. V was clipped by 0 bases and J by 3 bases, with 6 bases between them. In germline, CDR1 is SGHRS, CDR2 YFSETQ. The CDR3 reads CASSLGGEETQYF. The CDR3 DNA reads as TGCGCCAGCAGCTTGGGAGGGGAAGAGACCCAGTACTTC.

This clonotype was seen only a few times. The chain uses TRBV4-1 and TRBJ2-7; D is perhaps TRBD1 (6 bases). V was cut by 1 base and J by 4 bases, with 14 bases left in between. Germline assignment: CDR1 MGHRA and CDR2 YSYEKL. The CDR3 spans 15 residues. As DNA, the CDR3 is TGCGCCAGCAGCCAAGGGTTAAGGGGGTCTTACGAGCAGTACTTC. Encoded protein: CASSQGLRGSYEQYF.

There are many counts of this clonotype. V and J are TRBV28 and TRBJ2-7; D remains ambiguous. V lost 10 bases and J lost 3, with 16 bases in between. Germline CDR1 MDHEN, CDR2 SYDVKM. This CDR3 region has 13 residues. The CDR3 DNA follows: TGTGCCACTACGGACGGAGCGATCTACGAGCAGTACTTC. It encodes CATTDGAIYEQYF. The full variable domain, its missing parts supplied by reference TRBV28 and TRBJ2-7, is DVKVTQSSRYLVKRTGEKVFLECVQDMDHENMFWYRQDPGLGLRLIYFSYDVKMKEKGDIPEGYSVSREKKERFSLILESASTNQTSMYLCATTDGAIYEQYFGPGTRLTVT.

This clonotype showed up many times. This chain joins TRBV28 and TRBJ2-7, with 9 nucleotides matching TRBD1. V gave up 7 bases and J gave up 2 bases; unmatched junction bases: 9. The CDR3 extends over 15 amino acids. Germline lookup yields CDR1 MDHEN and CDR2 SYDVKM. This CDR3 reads CASNSPGQGTYEQYF. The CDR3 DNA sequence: TGTGCCAGCAATAGCCCGGGACAGGGCACCTACGAGCAGTACTTC.

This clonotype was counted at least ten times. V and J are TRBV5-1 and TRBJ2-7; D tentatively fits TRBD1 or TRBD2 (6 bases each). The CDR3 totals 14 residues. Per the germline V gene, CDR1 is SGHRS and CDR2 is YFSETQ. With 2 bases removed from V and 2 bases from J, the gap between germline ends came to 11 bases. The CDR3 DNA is TGCGCCAGCAGCTTTGAGGGGGGCACCTACGAGCAGTACTTC. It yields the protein CASSFEGGTYEQYF.

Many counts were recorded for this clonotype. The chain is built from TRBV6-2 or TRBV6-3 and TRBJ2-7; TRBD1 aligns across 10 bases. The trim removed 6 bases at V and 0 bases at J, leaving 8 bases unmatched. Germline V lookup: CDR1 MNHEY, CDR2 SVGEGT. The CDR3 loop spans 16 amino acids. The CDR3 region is CASSRAGTGASYEQYF. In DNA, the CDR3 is TGTGCCAGCAGCAGAGCCGGGACAGGGGCCTCCTACGAGCAGTACTTC.

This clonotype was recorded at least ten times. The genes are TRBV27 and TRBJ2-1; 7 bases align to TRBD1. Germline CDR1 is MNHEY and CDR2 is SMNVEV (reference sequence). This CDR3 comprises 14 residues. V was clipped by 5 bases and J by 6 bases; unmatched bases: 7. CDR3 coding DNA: TGTGCCAGCAGTCCTGGACCAGGGGGCAATGAGCAGTTCTTC. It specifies CASSPGPGGNEQFF.

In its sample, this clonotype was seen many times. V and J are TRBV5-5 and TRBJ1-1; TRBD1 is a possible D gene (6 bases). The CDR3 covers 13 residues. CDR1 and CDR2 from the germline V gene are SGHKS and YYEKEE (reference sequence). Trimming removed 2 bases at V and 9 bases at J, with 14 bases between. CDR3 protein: CASSLSFGTKAFF. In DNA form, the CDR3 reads TGTGCCAGCAGCTTAAGTTTCGGGACAAAAGCTTTCTTT. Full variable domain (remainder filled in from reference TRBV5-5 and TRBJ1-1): DAGVTQSPTHLIKTRGQQVTLRCSPISGHKSVSWYQQVLGQGPQFIFQYYEKEERGRGNFPDRFSARQFPNYSSELNVNALLLGDSALYLCASSLSFGTKAFFGQGTRLTVV.

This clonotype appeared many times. The CDR3 spells CASSYQGTSGTSGTQYF. The CDR3 nucleotides are TGTGCCAGCAGTTACCAGGGGACTAGCGGGACCTCGGGGACCCAGTACTTC. The rearrangement joins TRBV6-5 to TRBJ2-5, with 13 bases matching TRBD2. Germline CDR1 MNHEY, CDR2 SVGAGI. The CDR3 runs 17 residues. V dropped 2 bases and J dropped 7; count of bases not matched to a gene: 10.

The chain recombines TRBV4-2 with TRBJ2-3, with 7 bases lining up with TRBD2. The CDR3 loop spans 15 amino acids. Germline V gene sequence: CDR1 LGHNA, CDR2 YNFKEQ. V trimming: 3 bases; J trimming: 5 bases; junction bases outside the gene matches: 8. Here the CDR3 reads CASSHASREIDTQYF. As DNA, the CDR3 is TGTGCCAGCAGCCATGCCTCGCGGGAGATAGATACGCAGTATTTT.